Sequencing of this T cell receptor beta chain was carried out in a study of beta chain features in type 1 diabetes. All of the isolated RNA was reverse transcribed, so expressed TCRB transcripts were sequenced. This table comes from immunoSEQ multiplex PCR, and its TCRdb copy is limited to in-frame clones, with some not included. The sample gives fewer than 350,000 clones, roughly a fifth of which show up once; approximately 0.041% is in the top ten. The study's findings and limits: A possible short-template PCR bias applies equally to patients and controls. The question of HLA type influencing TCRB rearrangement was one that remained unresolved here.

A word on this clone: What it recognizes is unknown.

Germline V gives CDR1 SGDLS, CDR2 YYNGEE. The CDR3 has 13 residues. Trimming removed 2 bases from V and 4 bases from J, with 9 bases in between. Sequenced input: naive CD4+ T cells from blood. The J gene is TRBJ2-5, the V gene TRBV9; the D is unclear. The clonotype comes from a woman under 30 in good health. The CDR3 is CASSVYGGETQYF. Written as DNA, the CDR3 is TGTGCCAGCAGCGTGTACGGTGGAGAGACCCAGTACTTC.